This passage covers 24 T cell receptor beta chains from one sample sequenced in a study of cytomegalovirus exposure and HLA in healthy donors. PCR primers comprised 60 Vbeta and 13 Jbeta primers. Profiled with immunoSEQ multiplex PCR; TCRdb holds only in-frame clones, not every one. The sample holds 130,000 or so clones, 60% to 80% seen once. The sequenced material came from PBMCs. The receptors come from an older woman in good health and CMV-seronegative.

The CDR3 is CASSDGPYSNQPQHF. In DNA, the CDR3 is TGTGCCAGCAGTGATGGGCCCTATAGCAATCAGCCCCAGCATTTT. The V and J genes are TRBV2 and TRBJ1-5, with unresolved D. Germline CDR1 and CDR2: SNHLY and FYNNEI. CDR3 length: 15 residues. Between the trimmed V and J ends, which lost 3 bases and 0 bases, there was a span of 9 bases.

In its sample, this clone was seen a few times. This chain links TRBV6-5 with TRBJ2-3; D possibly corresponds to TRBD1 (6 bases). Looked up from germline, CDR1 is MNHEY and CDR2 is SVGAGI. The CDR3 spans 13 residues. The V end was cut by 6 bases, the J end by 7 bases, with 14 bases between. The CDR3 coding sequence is TGTGCCAGCAGGACACAGGGATCCTATACGCAGTATTTT. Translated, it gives CASRTQGSYTQYF.

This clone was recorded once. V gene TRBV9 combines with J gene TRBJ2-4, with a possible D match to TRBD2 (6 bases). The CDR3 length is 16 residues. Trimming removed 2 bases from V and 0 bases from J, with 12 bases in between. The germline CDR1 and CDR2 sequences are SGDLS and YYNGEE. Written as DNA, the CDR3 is TGTGCCAGCAGCGTTGGGGGGTCCCTAGCCAAAAACATTCAGTACTTC. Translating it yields CASSVGGSLAKNIQYF.

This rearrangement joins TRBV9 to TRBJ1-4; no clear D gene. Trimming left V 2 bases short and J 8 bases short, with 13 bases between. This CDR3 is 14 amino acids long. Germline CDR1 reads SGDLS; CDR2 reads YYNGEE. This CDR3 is CASSVSASGEKLFF. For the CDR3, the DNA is TGTGCCAGCAGCGTTAGCGCGAGTGGGGAAAAACTGTTTTTT.

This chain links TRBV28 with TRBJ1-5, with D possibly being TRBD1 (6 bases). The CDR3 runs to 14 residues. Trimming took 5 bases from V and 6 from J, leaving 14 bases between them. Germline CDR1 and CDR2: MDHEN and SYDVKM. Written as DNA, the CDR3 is TGTGCCAGCAGTAATGACAGGTTGCGTCAGCCCCAGCATTTT. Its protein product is CASSNDRLRQPQHF.

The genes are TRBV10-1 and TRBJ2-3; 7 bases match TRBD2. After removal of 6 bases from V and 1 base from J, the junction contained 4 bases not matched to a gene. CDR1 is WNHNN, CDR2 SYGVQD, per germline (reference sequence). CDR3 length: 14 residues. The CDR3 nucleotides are TGCGCCAGCAGCTCCCTAGCGGGCACAGATACGCAGTATTTT. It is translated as CASSSLAGTDTQYF.

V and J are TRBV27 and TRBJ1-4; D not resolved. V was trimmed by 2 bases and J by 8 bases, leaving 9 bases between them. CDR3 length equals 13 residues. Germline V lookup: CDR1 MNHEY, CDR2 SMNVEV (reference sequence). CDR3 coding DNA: TGTGCCAGCAGTTTAGTAGTGAAGGAAAAACTGTTTTTT. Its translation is CASSLVVKEKLFF.

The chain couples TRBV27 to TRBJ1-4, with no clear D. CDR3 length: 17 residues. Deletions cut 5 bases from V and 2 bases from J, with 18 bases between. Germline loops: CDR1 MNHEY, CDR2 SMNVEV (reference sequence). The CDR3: CASSLVYAGTTNEKLFF. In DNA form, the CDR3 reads TGTGCCAGCAGTCTTGTGTACGCGGGAACCACTAATGAAAAACTGTTTTTT.

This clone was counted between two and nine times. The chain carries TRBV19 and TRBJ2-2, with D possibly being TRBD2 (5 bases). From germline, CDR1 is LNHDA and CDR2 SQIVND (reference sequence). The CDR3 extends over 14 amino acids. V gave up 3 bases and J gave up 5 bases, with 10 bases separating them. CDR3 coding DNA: TGTGCCAGTAGTATCTTTCGGGGTACCGGGGAGCTGTTTTTT. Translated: CASSIFRGTGELFF.

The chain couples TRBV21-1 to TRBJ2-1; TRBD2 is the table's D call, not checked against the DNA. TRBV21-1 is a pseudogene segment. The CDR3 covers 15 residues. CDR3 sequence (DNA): TGTGCCAGCAGCAAACCTTTCCGGGATGGGAATGAGCAGTTCTTC. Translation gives CASSKPFRDGNEQFF.

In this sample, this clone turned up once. This CDR3 is CASSPNWGRGGQNEQFF. CDR3 DNA sequence: TGTGCCAGCAGCCCTAATTGGGGGCGGGGGGGCCAAAATGAGCAGTTCTTC. The chain couples TRBV7-2 to TRBJ2-1; the match to TRBD2 covers 9 bases. CDR3 size: 17 residues. Germline V gene sequence: CDR1 SGHTA, CDR2 FQGNSA. With 5 bases clipped from V and 7 bases from J, the junction kept 15 bases outside the gene matches. The entire variable domain, with the rest obtained from reference TRBV7-2 and TRBJ2-1, is as follows: GAGVSQSPSNKVTEKGKDVELRCDPISGHTALYWYRQSLGQGLEFLIYFQGNSAPDKSGLPSDRFSAERTGGSVSTLTIQRTQQEDSAVYLCASSPNWGRGGQNEQFFGPGTRLTVL.

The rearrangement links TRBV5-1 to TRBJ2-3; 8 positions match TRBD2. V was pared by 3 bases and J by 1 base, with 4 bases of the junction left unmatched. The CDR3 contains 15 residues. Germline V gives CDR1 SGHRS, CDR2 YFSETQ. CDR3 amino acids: CASSSLAGGTDTQYF. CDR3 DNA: TGCGCCAGCAGCTCCCTAGCGGGTGGCACAGATACGCAGTATTTT.

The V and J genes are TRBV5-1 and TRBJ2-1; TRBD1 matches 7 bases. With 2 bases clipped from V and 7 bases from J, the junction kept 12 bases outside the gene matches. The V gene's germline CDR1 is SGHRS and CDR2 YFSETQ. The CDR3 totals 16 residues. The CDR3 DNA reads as TGCGCCAGCAGCTTAAACAGGGGCGGTCAAACAAATGAGCAGTTCTTC. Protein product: CASSLNRGGQTNEQFF.

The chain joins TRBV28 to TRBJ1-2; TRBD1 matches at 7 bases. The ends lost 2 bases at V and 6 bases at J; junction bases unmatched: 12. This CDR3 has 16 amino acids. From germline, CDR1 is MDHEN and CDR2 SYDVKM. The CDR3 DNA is TGTGCCAGCAGTTTACCAGTCATTTTGACAGGGAATGGCTACACCTTC. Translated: CASSLPVILTGNGYTF.

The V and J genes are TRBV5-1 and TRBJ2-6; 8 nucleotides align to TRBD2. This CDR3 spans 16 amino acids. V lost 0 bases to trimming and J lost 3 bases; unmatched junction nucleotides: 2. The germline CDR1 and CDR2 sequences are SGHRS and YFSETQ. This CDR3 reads CASSLGGGFGANVLTF. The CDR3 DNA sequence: TGCGCCAGCAGCTTGGGCGGGGGGTTTGGGGCCAACGTCCTGACTTTC.

Here the CDR3 reads CASSSAGHMNTEAFF. CDR3 DNA sequence: TGTGCCAGCAGTTCCGCGGGGCATATGAACACTGAAGCTTTCTTT. V gene TRBV28 combines with J gene TRBJ1-1; D is perhaps TRBD1 (5 bases). This CDR3 contains 15 residues. CDR1 is MDHEN, CDR2 SYDVKM, per germline. V gave up 4 bases and J gave up 0 bases, with 12 bases separating them.

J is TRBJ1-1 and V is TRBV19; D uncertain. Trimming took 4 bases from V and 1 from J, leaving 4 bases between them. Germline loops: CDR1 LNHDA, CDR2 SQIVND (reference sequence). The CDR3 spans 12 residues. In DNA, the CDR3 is TGTGCCAGTAGTACCGGGAACACTGAAGCTTTCTTT. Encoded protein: CASSTGNTEAFF. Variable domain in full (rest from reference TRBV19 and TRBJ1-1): DGGITQSPKYLFRKEGQNVTLSCEQNLNHDAMYWYRQDPGQGLRLIYYSQIVNDFQKGDIAEGYSVSREKKESFPLTVTSAQKNPTAFYLCASSTGNTEAFFGQGTRLTVV.

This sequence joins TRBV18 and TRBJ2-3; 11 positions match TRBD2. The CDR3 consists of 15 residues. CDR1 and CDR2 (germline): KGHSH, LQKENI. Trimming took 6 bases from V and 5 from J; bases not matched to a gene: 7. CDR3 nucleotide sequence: TGTGCCAGCTCTACCCGGCTAGCGGGGGGAGATACGCAGTATTTT. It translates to CASSTRLAGGDTQYF.

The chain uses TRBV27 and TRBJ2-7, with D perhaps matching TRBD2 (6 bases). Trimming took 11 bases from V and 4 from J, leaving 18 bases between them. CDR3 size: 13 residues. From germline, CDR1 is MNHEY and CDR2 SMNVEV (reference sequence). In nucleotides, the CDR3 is TGTGCCTCCCGACGGGGGTATAGGTACGAGCAGTACTTC. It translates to CASRRGYRYEQYF.

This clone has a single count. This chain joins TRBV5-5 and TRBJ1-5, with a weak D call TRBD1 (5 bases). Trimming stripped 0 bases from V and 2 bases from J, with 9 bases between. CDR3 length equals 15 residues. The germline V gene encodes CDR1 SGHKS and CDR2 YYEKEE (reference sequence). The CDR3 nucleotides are TGTGCCAGCAGCTTGGGGCAGGGTGGCAATCAGCCCCAGCATTTT. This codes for CASSLGQGGNQPQHF.

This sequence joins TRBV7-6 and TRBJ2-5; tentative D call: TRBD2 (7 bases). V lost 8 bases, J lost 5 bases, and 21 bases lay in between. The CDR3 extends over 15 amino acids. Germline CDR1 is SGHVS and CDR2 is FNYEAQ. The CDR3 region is CASGQGRGAMETQYF. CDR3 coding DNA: TGTGCCAGCGGTCAAGGTCGGGGGGCAATGGAGACCCAGTACTTC.

Here the CDR3 DNA reads TGTGCCAGCAGTCCCGGACGGGGGGGACCCTACGAGCAGTACTTC. This gives the protein CASSPGRGGPYEQYF. The gene calls are TRBV6-5 and TRBJ2-7; 8 bases are a match to TRBD2. CDR3 length: 15 amino acids. Germline trimming cut 5 bases from V and 2 bases from J; bases unmatched to any gene: 8. Germline assignment: CDR1 MNHEY and CDR2 SVGAGI.

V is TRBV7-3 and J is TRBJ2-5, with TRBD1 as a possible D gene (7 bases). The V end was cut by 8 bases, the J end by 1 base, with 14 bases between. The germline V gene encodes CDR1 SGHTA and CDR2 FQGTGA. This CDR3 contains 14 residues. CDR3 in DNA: TGTGCCAGCGGCCGACAGGGAGGCCAAGAGACCCAGTACTTC. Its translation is CASGRQGGQETQYF.

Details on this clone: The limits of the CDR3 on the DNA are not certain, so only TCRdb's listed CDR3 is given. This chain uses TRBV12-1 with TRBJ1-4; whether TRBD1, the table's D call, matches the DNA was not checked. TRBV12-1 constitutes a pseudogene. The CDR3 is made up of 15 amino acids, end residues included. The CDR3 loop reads CASSPVATGSSKLFF.